The T cell receptor (beta chain) described here comes from a study of T cell responses to AZD1222 COVID-19 vaccine. The protocol was immunoSEQ multiplex PCR, while the TCRdb copy is restricted to in-frame clones and leaves out a portion. The table has around 150,000 clones, 90% to 95% seen once. The ends lost 5 bases at V and 7 bases at J; junction bases unmatched: 7. The length of the CDR3 is 14 residues. Germline CDR1 and CDR2: LGHNA and YNFKEQ. Details on this clone: Its specificity is not known.

Study-wide results and limits: Across spike, vaccine-associated CD4 TCRs were found, dominant at 160-218 and 743-854. There were mostly white British donors and more females than males, and clonal diversity was possibly underestimated. Two AZD1222 doses significantly raised spike-specific TCR breadth and depth over controls. A reported finding is that nearly half of spike-specific TCRs target unmutated variant regions.

The chain links TRBV4-2 to TRBJ2-1; 8 positions match TRBD2. This sequence was found in an adult who received the AZD1222 COVID-19 vaccine. The source material was peripheral blood, sampled 28 days after the second AZD1222 dose. The CDR3 here is CASSYPGLGNEQFF. As DNA, the CDR3 is TGTGCCAGCAGCTACCCGGGACTAGGGAATGAGCAGTTCTTC.